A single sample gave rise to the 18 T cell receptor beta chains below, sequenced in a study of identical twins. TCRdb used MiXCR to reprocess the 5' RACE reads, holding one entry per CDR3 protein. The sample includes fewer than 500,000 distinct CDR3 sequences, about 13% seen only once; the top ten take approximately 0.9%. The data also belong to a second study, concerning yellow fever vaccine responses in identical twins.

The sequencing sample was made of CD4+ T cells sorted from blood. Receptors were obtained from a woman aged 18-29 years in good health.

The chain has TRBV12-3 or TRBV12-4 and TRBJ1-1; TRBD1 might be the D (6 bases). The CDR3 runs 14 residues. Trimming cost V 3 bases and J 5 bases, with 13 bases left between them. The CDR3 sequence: CASSFRTEGTEAFF. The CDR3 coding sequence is TGTGCCAGCAGTTTTCGGACAGAGGGAACTGAAGCTTTCTTT.

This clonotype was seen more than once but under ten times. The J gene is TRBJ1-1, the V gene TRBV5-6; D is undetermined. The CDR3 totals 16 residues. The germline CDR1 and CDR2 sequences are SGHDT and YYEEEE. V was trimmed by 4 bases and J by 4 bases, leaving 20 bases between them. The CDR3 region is CASSIYPGPTGTEAFF. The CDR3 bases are TGTGCCAGCAGCATCTACCCCGGGCCCACGGGCACTGAAGCTTTCTTT.

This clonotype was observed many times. The CDR3 protein is CASSETGVEYEQYF. The CDR3 DNA reads as TGTGCCAGCAGTGAAACAGGGGTTGAATACGAGCAGTACTTC. The chain is built from TRBV25-1 and TRBJ2-7; TRBD1 aligns across 7 bases. CDR3 length equals 14 residues. The V segment lost 2 bases and the J segment 4 bases; nucleotides outside the gene matches: 5. CDR1 and CDR2 (germline): MGHDK, SYGVNS.

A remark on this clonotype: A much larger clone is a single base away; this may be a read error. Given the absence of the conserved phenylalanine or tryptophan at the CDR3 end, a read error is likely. The CDR3 here is CASAGGPKGTQYY. The CDR3 bases are TGTGCCAGCGCTGGAGGCCCTAAAGGGACCCAGTACTAC. The chain carries TRBV12-3 or TRBV12-4 and TRBJ2-5, with a weak D call TRBD2 (5 bases). Trimming pared 8 bases from V and 7 bases from J, leaving 17 bases between. The length of the CDR3 is 13 residues.

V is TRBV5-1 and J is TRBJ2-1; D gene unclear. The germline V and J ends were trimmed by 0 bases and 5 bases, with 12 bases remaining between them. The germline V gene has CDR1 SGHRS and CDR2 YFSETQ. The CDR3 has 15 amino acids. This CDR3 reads CASSLAIGFNNEQFF. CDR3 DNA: TGCGCCAGCAGCTTGGCCATTGGTTTCAACAATGAGCAGTTCTTC.

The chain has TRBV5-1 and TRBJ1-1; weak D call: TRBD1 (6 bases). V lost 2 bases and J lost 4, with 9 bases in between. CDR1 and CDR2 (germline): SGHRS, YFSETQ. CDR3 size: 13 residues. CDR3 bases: TGCGCCAGCAGCTTTGAGGGGGTCACTGAAGCTTTCTTT. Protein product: CASSFEGVTEAFF.

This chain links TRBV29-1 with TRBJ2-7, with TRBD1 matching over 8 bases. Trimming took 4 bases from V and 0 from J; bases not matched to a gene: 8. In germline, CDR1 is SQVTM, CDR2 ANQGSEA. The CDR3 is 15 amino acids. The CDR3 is CSVARQGTISYEQYF. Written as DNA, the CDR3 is TGCAGCGTTGCCCGACAGGGGACGATCTCCTACGAGCAGTACTTC.

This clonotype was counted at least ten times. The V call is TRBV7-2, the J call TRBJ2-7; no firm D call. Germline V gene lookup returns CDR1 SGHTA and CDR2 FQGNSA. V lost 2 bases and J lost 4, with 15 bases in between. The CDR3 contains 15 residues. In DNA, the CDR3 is TGTGCCAGCAGCTTAACCTCGTCAGACCTATACGAGCAGTACTTC. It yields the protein CASSLTSSDLYEQYF.

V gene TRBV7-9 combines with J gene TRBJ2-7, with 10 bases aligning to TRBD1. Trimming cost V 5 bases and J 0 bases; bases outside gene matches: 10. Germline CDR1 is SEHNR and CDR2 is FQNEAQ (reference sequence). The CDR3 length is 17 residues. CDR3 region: CASSHSPGTGVSYEQYF. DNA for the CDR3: TGTGCCAGCAGCCACTCCCCCGGGACAGGGGTCTCCTACGAGCAGTACTTC.

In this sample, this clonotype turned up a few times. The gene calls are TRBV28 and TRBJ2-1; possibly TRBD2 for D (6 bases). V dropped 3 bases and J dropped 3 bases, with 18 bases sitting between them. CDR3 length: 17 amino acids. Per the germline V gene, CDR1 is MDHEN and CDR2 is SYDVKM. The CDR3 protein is CASSLGGVGYSYNEQFF. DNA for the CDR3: TGTGCCAGCAGTTTGGGGGGTGTAGGTTACAGCTACAATGAGCAGTTCTTC.

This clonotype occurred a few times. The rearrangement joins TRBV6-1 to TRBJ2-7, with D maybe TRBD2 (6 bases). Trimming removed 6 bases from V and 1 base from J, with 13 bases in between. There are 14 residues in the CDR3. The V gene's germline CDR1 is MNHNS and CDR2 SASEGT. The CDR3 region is CASRSAGLSYEQYF. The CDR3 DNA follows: TGTGCCAGCAGGAGCGCGGGACTTTCCTACGAGCAGTACTTC.

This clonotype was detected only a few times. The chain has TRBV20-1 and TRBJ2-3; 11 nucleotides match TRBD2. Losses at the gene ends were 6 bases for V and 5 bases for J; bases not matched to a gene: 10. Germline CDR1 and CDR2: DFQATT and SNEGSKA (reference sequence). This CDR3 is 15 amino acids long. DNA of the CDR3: TGCAGTGCCCACTTTAGCGGGAGGGCCAGAGATACGCAGTATTTT. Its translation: CSAHFSGRARDTQYF.

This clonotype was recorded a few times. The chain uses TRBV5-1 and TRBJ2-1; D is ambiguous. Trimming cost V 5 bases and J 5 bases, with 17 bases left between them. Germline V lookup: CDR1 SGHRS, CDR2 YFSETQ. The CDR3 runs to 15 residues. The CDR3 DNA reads TGCGCCAGCAGGCCAGGAGAAACACGAGACAATGAGCAGTTCTTC. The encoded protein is CASRPGETRDNEQFF.

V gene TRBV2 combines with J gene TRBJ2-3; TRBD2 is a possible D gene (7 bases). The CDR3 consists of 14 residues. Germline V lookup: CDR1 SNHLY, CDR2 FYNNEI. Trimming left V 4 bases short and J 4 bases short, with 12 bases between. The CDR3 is CASSAYGGPDTQYF. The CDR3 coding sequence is TGTGCCAGCAGTGCTTACGGGGGGCCAGATACGCAGTATTTT.

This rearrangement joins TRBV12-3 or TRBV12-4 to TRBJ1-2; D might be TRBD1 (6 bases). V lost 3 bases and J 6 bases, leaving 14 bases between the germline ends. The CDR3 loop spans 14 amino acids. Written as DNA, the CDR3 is TGTGCCAGCAGTTTGGGGCAGGGGTGGAATGGCTACACCTTC. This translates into CASSLGQGWNGYTF.

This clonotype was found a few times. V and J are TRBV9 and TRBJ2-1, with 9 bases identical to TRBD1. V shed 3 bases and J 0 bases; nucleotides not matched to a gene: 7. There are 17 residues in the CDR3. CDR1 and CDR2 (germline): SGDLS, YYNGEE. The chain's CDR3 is CASSAGTGPSSYNEQFF. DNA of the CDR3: TGTGCCAGCAGCGCCGGGACAGGGCCTAGCTCCTACAATGAGCAGTTCTTC.

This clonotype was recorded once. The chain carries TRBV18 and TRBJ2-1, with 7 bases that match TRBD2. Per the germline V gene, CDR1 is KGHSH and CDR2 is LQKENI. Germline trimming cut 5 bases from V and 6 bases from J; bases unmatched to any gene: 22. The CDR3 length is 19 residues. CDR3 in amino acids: CASSTFSSGTPRAPNEQFF. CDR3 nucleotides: TGTGCCAGCTCAACTTTTTCTAGCGGAACCCCGAGGGCCCCCAATGAGCAGTTCTTC.

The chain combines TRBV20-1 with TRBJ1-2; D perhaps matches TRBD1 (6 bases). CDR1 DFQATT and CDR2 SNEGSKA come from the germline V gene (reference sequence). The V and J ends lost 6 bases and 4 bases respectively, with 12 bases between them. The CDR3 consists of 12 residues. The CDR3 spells CSASGAIYGYTF. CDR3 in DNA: TGCAGTGCATCAGGGGCGATCTATGGCTACACCTTC.